The subject of this entry is one TCR beta chain. The authors' processing: Reference gene primer amplification gave estimated nucleated cell counts. Using immunoSEQ multiplex PCR, the repertoire was profiled, and TCRdb retains in-frame clones only, with some absent. V and J calls and clone size are copied from that table; D and trimming were computed from the DNA. The data contain roughly 100,000 clones, over 75% of them singletons. This specimen comes from a study of blood T cell repertoires in COVID-19. About the research overall: From the United States, Italy and Spain came samples of acute and convalescent COVID-19. T cells, B-cell-depleted T cells, or PBMCs supplied cDNA or gDNA.

This clonotype was obtained from a human donor in a cohort sampled during active COVID-19. The specimen sequenced was peripheral blood.

CDR3 sequence reads: CASSQEEGSYEQYF. CDR3 DNA: TGCGCCAGCAGCCAAGAAGAGGGCTCTTACGAGCAGTACTTC. The chain joins TRBV4-3 to TRBJ2-7, with D perhaps TRBD2 (5 bases). Per germline, CDR1 LGHNA and CDR2 YSLEER. Trimming took 0 bases from V and 4 from J, leaving 10 bases between them. CDR3 length: 14 residues.